These 13 T cell receptor beta chains share one sample of origin, sequenced in a study of T-cell memory formation after mild COVID-19. One entry per CDR3 protein, called by TCRdb with MiXCR from the 5' RACE reads. The profile shows more than 400,000 distinct CDR3 sequences, approximately 18% of them singletons. The sample taken for sequencing was PBMCs or a T cell subset sorted from them (not recorded which). Source of these receptors: an adult woman who had mild COVID-19 (a few samples of this study predate the infection). Cell type and time point are not known.

This clonotype rates as large. The chain uses TRBV6-1 and TRBJ1-1; D is perhaps TRBD1 (5 bases). Trimming stripped 4 bases from V and 5 bases from J, with 17 bases between. The CDR3 is 15 residues long. Germline V CDR1 and CDR2: MNHNS, SASEGT. This CDR3 reads CASSGAGLGWTEAFF. In DNA form, the CDR3 reads TGTGCCAGCAGTGGGGCAGGGTTAGGATGGACTGAAGCTTTCTTT.

This chain connects TRBV20-1 to TRBJ2-1; D not certain. Germline V gene sequence: CDR1 DFQATT, CDR2 SNEGSKA (reference sequence). The V gene lost 6 bases and the J gene lost 7 bases, with 22 bases spanning the gap. The CDR3 totals 15 residues. The DNA of the CDR3 is TGCAGTGCCCCCCCCAGTGACATGGTGGGGAATGAGCAGTTCTTC. This gives the protein CSAPPSDMVGNEQFF.

This clonotype was counted at least ten times. The chain is built from TRBV15 and TRBJ2-5; D may be TRBD2 (6 bases). V lost 0 bases to trimming and J lost 2 bases, with 10 bases between them. Germline CDR1 and CDR2: LNHNV and YYDKDF (reference sequence). This CDR3 is built from 15 residues. The CDR3 sequence: CATSRDPGVQETQYF. The DNA of the CDR3 is TGTGCCACCAGCAGAGATCCGGGAGTGCAAGAGACCCAGTACTTC.

This clonotype was seen at least ten times. This sequence joins TRBV11-2 and TRBJ2-3, with D tentatively TRBD2 (5 bases). There are 15 residues in the CDR3. Looked up from germline, CDR1 is SGHAT and CDR2 is FQNNGV. Trimming removed 8 bases at V and 2 bases at J, with 17 bases between. The CDR3 region is CASGRDLSLTDTQYF. CDR3 sequence (DNA): TGTGCCAGCGGACGGGATCTTTCCCTCACAGATACGCAGTATTTT.

The chain carries TRBV18 and TRBJ1-2; D is uncertain. The CDR3 is 16 residues long. Germline V CDR1 and CDR2: KGHSH, LQKENI. V was pared by 6 bases and J by 0 bases, with 17 bases between. CDR3 residues: CASSTTVAVANYGYTF. CDR3 sequence (DNA): TGTGCCAGCTCCACCACGGTGGCGGTAGCTAACTATGGCTACACCTTC. The entire variable domain, with the rest obtained from reference TRBV18 and TRBJ1-2, is as follows: NAGVMQNPRHLVRRRGQEARLRCSPMKGHSHVYWYRQLPEEGLKFMVYLQKENIIDESGMPKERFSAEFPKEGPSILRIQQVVRGDSAAYFCASSTTVAVANYGYTFGSGTRLTVV.

This clonotype was seen a handful of times. The rearrangement joins TRBV14 to TRBJ2-3; tentatively, D is TRBD2 (5 bases). V was pared by 2 bases and J by 4 bases, with 16 bases between. The CDR3 contains 16 residues. Germline CDR1 is SGHDN and CDR2 is FVKESK. The CDR3 protein is CASSQSRVRRADTQYF. The CDR3 coding sequence is TGTGCCAGCAGCCAATCGAGGGTCCGCCGCGCAGATACGCAGTATTTT.

The V gene is TRBV3-1, the J gene TRBJ2-3; 10 bases are shared with TRBD2. V was pared by 1 base and J by 2 bases, with 6 bases of the junction left unmatched. The CDR3 sequence is 17 residues long. Germline loops: CDR1 LGHDT, CDR2 YNNKEL (reference sequence). CDR3 coding DNA: TGTGCCAGCAGCCAAGTGGCTAGCGGGGGTTTCACAGATACGCAGTATTTT. It encodes CASSQVASGGFTDTQYF.

This clonotype was picked up a small number of times. This chain connects TRBV20-1 to TRBJ2-3; D remains unclear. The V and J ends lost 1 base and 2 bases respectively, with 19 bases between them. Germline CDR1 DFQATT, CDR2 SNEGSKA (reference sequence). This CDR3 is 17 amino acids long. This chain's CDR3 is CSARVLGAVIVTDTQYF. The CDR3 DNA reads as TGCAGTGCTAGAGTTCTGGGCGCGGTTATCGTCACAGATACGCAGTATTTT.

V gene TRBV11-2 combines with J gene TRBJ2-3; 9 bases line up with TRBD2. V dropped 5 bases and J dropped 1; count of bases not matched to a gene: 13. The CDR3 runs to 18 residues. The germline CDR1 and CDR2 sequences are SGHAT and FQNNGV. The CDR3 sequence: CASSGYRGRANGTDTQYF. CDR3 sequence (DNA): TGTGCCAGCAGCGGCTATCGCGGGAGGGCAAACGGCACAGATACGCAGTATTTT. The variable domain in full, with the rest retrieved from reference TRBV11-2 and TRBJ2-3, is EAGVAQSPRYKIIEKRQSVAFWCNPISGHATLYWYQQILGQGPKLLIQFQNNGVVDDSQLPKDRFSAERLKGVDSTLKIQPAKLEDSAVYLCASSGYRGRANGTDTQYFGPGTRLTVL.

The chain has TRBV6-5 and TRBJ2-7, with a possible D match to TRBD1 (5 bases). With 10 bases removed from V and 6 bases from J, the gap between germline ends came to 10 bases. This CDR3 is 10 amino acids long. CDR1 is MNHEY, CDR2 SVGAGI, per germline. CDR3 nucleotide sequence: TGTGCCAAGCAGGGTGGCGAGCAGTACTTC. Encoded protein: CAKQGGEQYF.

There are many counts of this clonotype. The genes are TRBV6-2 or TRBV6-3 and TRBJ2-3, with 9 nucleotides matching TRBD2. The trim removed 6 bases at V and 3 bases at J, leaving 7 bases unmatched. The CDR3 loop spans 15 amino acids. The germline gives CDR1 MNHEY, CDR2 SVGEGT. Written as DNA, the CDR3 is TGTGCCAGCAGCCCGACAGCGGGGGGTACAGATACGCAGTATTTT. This sequence encodes CASSPTAGGTDTQYF.

The chain uses TRBV25-1 and TRBJ2-6; D not resolved. Germline CDR1 and CDR2: MGHDK and SYGVNS. CDR3 length equals 15 residues. The V gene lost 7 bases and the J gene lost 0 bases, with 10 bases spanning the gap. The CDR3 loop is CASKGHSSGANVLTF. The DNA for the CDR3 is TGTGCCAGCAAGGGTCACTCCTCTGGGGCCAACGTCCTGACTTTC.

There are a few counts of this clonotype. The chain links TRBV24-1 to TRBJ2-5, with D perhaps matching TRBD1 (7 bases). The CDR3 covers 15 residues. Per germline, CDR1 KGHDR and CDR2 SFDVKD. V lost 4 bases, J lost 1 base, and 12 bases lay in between. The CDR3: CATSDAGQFQETQYF. The DNA of the CDR3 is TGTGCCACCAGTGACGCGGGACAGTTCCAAGAGACCCAGTACTTC.